One sample yielded the 3 T cell receptor beta chains listed below, sequenced in a study of T cell responses to AZD1222 COVID-19 vaccine. Sequencing used immunoSEQ multiplex PCR; TCRdb keeps in-frame clones, though not all of them. The sample lists about 89,000 clones, approximately 90% seen once, with approximately 5.1% in the top ten. This sample comprised peripheral blood, obtained 28 days after the second AZD1222 dose. These TCRs come from an adult who received the AZD1222 COVID-19 vaccine.

The rearrangement joins TRBV11-3 to TRBJ2-2; 9 bases agree with TRBD2. CDR1 SGHNT and CDR2 YENEEA come from the germline V gene. The CDR3 consists of 17 residues. The J segment lost 0 bases and the V segment lost 2 bases, leaving 4 bases of the junction unmatched. This CDR3 is CASSLISGGANTGELFF. CDR3 DNA sequence: TGTGCCAGCAGCTTAATTAGCGGGGGAGCGAACACCGGGGAGCTGTTTTTT.

CDR3 protein: CAWSENRGNEKLFF. CDR3 nucleotide sequence: TGTGCCTGGAGTGAGAACAGGGGCAATGAAAAACTGTTTTTT. This sequence joins TRBV30 and TRBJ1-4; 7 bases agree with TRBD1. V dropped 1 base and J dropped 5; count of bases not matched to a gene: 4. In germline, CDR1 is GTSNPN, CDR2 SVGIG (reference sequence). The CDR3 consists of 14 residues.

The chain links TRBV12-5 to TRBJ2-1; 8 positions match TRBD1. CDR3 length: 17 residues. Germline V gene lookup returns CDR1 LGHNT and CDR2 FRNRAP. V gave up 2 bases and J gave up 4 bases; unmatched junction bases: 10. The CDR3 spells CASGLSTRGLGYNEQFF. For the CDR3, the DNA is TGTGCTAGTGGTTTGTCCACCAGGGGGCTGGGATACAATGAGCAGTTCTTC. Complete variable domain (other parts from reference TRBV12-5 and TRBJ2-1): DARVTQTPRHKVTEMGQEVTMRCQPILGHNTVFWYRQTMMQGLELLAYFRNRAPLDDSGMPKDRFSAEMPDATLATLKIQPSEPRDSAVYFCASGLSTRGLGYNEQFFGPGTRLTVL.